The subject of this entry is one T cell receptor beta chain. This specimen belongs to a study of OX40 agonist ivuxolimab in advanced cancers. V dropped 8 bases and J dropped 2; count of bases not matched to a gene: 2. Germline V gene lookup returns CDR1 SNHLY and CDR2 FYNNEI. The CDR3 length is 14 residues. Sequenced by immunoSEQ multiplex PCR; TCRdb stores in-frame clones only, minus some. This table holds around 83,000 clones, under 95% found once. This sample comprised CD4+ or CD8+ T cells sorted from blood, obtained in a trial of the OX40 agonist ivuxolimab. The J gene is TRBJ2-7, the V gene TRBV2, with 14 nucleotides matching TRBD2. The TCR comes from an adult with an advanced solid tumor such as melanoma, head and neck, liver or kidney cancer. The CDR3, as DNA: TGTGCCAGCGGACTAGCGGGAGGAACCTACGAGCAGTACTTC. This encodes CASGLAGGTYEQYF. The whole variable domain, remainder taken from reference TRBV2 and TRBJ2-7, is EPEVTQTPSHQVTQMGQEVILRCVPISNHLYFYWYRQILGQKVEFLVSFYNNEISEKSEIFDDQFSVERPDGSNFTLKIRSTKLEDSAMYFCASGLAGGTYEQYFGPGTRLTVT.